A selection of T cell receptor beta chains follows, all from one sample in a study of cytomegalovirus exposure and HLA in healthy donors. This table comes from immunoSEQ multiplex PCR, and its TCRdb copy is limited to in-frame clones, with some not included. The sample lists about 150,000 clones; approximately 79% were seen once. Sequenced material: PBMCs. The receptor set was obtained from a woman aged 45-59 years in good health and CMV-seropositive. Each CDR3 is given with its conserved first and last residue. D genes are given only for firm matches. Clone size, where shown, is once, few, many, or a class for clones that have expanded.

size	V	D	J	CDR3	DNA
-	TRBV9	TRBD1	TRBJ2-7	CASSVGTGGPFYEQYF	TGTGCCAGCAGCGTAGGCACAGGGGGTCCCTTCTACGAGCAGTACTTC
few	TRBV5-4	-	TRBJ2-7	CASSRYSKSSYEQYF	TGTGCCAGCAGCAGATACAGCAAGAGCTCCTACGAGCAGTACTTC
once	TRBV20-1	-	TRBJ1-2	CSARQGGGYTF	TGCAGTGCTAGGCAGGGTGGCGGCTACACCTTC
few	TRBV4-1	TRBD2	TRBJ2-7	CASSQAVLAGTYEQYF	TGCGCCAGCAGCCAAGCGGTATTAGCGGGGACCTACGAGCAGTACTTC
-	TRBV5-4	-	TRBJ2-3	CASSFGFGEPSTDTQYF	TGTGCCAGCAGCTTTGGGTTCGGGGAACCTAGCACAGATACGCAGTATTTT
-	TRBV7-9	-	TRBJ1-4	CSSSLGSGHEGEKLFF	TGTTCCAGCAGCTTAGGGTCGGGACACGAAGGGGAAAAACTGTTTTTT
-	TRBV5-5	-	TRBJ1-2	CASSQNAENYGYTF	TGTGCCAGCAGCCAAAACGCGGAAAACTATGGCTACACCTTC
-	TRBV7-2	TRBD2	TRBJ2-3	CASSLGLAGFGTDTQYF	TGTGCCAGCAGCTTGGGACTAGCGGGGTTTGGGACAGATACGCAGTATTTT
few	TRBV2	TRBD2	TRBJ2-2	CASSESGLAGIDTGELFF	TGTGCCAGCAGTGAATCGGGACTAGCGGGAATTGACACCGGGGAGCTGTTTTTT
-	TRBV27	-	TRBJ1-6	CASSLIPSSPLHF	TGTGCCAGCAGTTTAATCCCCAGTTCACCCCTCCACTTT
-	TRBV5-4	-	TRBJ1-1	CASSFLIDTTVNTEAFF	TGTGCCAGCAGCTTTTTGATTGACACAACAGTGAACACTGAAGCTTTCTTT
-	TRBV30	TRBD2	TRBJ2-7	CAWSDGLAGAHSYEQYF	TGTGCCTGGAGCGACGGACTAGCGGGGGCCCACTCCTACGAGCAGTACTTC
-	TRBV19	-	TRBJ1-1	CASSGAKAFF	TGTGCCAGTAGTGGGGCCAAAGCTTTCTTT
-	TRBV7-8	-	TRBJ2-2	CASSRGGGGLGELFF	TGTGCCAGCAGTAGGGGAGGGGGGGGCCTCGGGGAGCTGTTTTTT
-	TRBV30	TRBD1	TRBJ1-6	CAWSPGGGYSPLHF	TGTGCCTGGAGTCCAGGGGGCGGATATTCACCCCTCCACTTT
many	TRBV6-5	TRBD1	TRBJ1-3	CASSYRTGGGNTIYF	TGTGCCAGCAGTTACCGGACAGGGGGTGGAAACACCATATATTTT
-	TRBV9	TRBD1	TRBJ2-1	CASSSRDRGAEQFF	TGTGCCAGCAGCTCACGGGACAGGGGTGCTGAGCAGTTCTTC
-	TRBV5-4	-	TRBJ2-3	CAGSAALADTQYF	TGTGCCGGCAGCGCCGCACTAGCAGATACGCAGTATTTT
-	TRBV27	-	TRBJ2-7	CASGTQGLPYEQYF	TGTGCCAGCGGGACTCAGGGTCTCCCCTACGAGCAGTACTTC
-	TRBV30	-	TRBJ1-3	CAWSPQRNTIYF	TGTGCCTGGAGTCCTCAGAGAAACACCATATATTTT
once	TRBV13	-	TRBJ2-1	CASSLGRGAPVVF	TGTGCCAGCAGCTTAGGCCGTGGGGCGCCGGTGGTCTTC
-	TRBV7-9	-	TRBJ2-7	CASSRLLSYEQYF	TGTGCCAGCAGCCGACTGCTGTCCTACGAGCAGTACTTC
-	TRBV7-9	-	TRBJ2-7	CASSKRQDTYEQYF	TGTGCCAGCAGCAAGCGACAGGATACCTACGAGCAGTACTTC
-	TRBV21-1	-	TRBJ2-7	CASSKRPGRGSSYEQYF	TGTGCCAGCAGCAAACGCCCCGGGAGGGGGAGCTCCTACGAGCAGTACTTC
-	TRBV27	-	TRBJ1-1	CASSLSGGNTEAFF	TGTGCCAGCAGTTTATCCGGGGGGAACACTGAAGCTTTCTTT
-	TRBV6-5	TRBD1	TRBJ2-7	CASKLRTGGSYEQYF	TGTGCCAGCAAGCTTCGGACAGGGGGATCCTACGAGCAGTACTTC
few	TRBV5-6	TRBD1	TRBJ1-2	CASSLRGTGGLPYYGYTF	TGTGCCAGCAGCTTAAGGGGGACAGGGGGTCTACCCTACTATGGCTACACCTTC
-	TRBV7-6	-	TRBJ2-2	CASSFLNTGELFF	TGTGCCAGCAGCTTTCTCAACACCGGGGAGCTGTTTTTT
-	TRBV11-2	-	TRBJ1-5	CASSLGGSGTYQPQHF	TGTGCCAGCAGCTTAGGGGGCAGTGGCACCTATCAGCCCCAGCATTTT
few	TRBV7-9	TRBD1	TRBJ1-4	CASSTGTATNEKLFF	TGTGCCAGCAGCACAGGGACAGCAACTAATGAAAAACTGTTTTTT
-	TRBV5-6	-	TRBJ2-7	CASSPQGRPREQYF	TGTGCCAGCTCGCCCCAGGGTCGCCCCCGGGAGCAGTACTTC
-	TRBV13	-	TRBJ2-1	CASSLVYRDNEQFF	TGTGCCAGCAGCTTAGTGTACCGGGACAATGAGCAGTTCTTC
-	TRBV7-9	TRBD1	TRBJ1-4	CASSYRGVTNEKLFF	TGTGCCAGCAGTTACAGGGGGGTCACTAATGAAAAACTGTTTTTT
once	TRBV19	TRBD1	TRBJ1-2	CASSSGQGPTYGYTF	TGTGCCAGTAGTAGTGGACAGGGGCCCACCTATGGCTACACCTTC
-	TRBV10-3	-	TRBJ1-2	CAISESRTDYGYTF	TGTGCCATCAGTGAGTCCCGGACAGACTATGGCTACACCTTC
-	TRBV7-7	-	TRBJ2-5	CASSRSGNSGETQYF	TGTGCTAGCAGCCGATCGGGCAACTCGGGGGAGACCCAGTACTTC
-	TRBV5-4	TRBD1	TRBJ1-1	CASSLKEDRVW	TGTGCCAGCAGCCTAAAGGAAGACAGGGTCTGG
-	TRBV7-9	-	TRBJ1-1	CASSLSGTPPRGTEAFF	TGTGCCAGCAGCTTAAGTGGGACACCTCCACGGGGCACTGAAGCTTTCTTT
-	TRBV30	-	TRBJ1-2	CAWSATVGYGYTF	TGTGCCTGGAGTGCGACAGTAGGCTATGGCTACACCTTC
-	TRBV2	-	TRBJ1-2	CASSVQSRGYTF	TGTGCCAGCAGTGTTCAGTCTCGTGGCTACACCTTC
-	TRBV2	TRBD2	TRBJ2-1	CASSEGLAGAQGQFF	TGTGCCAGCAGTGAAGGGCTAGCGGGGGCTCAAGGGCAGTTCTTC
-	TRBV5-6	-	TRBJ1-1	CASSLITDKVNTEAFF	TGTGCCAGCAGCTTGATTACGGACAAAGTGAACACTGAAGCTTTCTTT
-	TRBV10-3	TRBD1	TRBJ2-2	CAVSPGTGGSGELFF	TGTGCCGTCAGTCCCGGGACAGGGGGATCCGGGGAGCTGTTTTTT
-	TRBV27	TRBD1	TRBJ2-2	CASRLSTGVGELFF	TGTGCCAGCAGGCTATCAACAGGGGTCGGGGAGCTGTTTTTT
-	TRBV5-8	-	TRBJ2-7	CASSPRSGGYEQYF	TGTGCCAGCAGCCCGCGGAGCGGAGGCTACGAGCAGTACTTC